The next 4 T cell receptor beta chains were all read from a single sample in a study of blood T cell repertoires in COVID-19. The protocol was immunoSEQ multiplex PCR, while the TCRdb copy is restricted to in-frame clones and leaves out a portion. The sample holds hundreds of thousands of clones, 70% to 90% seen once. The sample was peripheral blood. The receptors come from an older woman with COVID-19, enrolled during active disease.

The rearrangement links TRBV5-1 to TRBJ1-2; weak D call: TRBD1 (6 bases). V gave up 0 bases and J gave up 7 bases, with 13 bases separating them. The CDR3 has 14 residues. Germline CDR1 reads SGHRS; CDR2 reads YFSETQ. The CDR3 is CASSLVGGPGGYTF. The CDR3 DNA is TGCGCCAGCAGCTTGGTGGGGGGGCCAGGTGGCTACACCTTC.

The chain carries TRBV5-1 and TRBJ1-4; TRBD1 agrees at 7 bases. With 4 bases clipped from V and 1 base from J, the junction kept 4 bases outside the gene matches. The CDR3 totals 15 residues. Per germline, CDR1 SGHRS and CDR2 YFSETQ. As DNA, the CDR3 is TGCGCCAGCAGCCGAACAGGGGAAACTAATGAAAAACTGTTTTTT. Translated: CASSRTGETNEKLFF.

This sequence joins TRBV5-1 and TRBJ1-6, with D uncertain. This CDR3 has 13 residues. Trimming cost V 1 base and J 8 bases, with 7 bases left between them. Germline V gene lookup returns CDR1 SGHRS and CDR2 YFSETQ. The CDR3 DNA reads as TGCGCCAGCAGCTTGAAGATAGATTCACCCCTCCACTTT. Its translation is CASSLKIDSPLHF.

V and J are TRBV5-5 and TRBJ1-2; D might be TRBD1 (5 bases). Germline CDR1 is SGHKS and CDR2 is YYEKEE (reference sequence). CDR3 length equals 17 residues. The ends were cut back, 0 bases at V and 4 bases at J, with 19 bases in the middle. CDR3 residues: CASSLEYDVRGGYGYTF. CDR3 nucleotide sequence: TGTGCCAGCAGCTTGGAATACGACGTACGGGGGGGCTATGGCTACACCTTC.